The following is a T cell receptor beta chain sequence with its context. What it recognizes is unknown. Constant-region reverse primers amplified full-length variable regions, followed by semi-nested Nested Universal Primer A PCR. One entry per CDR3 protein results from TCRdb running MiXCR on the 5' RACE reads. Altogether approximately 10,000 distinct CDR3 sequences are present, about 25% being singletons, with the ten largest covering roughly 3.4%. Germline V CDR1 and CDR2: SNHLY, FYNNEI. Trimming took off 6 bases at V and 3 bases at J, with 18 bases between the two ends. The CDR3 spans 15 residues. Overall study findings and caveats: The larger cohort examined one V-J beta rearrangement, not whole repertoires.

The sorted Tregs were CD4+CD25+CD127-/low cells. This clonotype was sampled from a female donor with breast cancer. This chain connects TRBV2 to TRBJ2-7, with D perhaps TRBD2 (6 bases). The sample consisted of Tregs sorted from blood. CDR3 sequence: CASSGGELAGYEQYF. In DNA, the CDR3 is TGTGCCAGCAGCGGCGGGGAACTAGCTGGCTACGAGCAGTACTTC.